The source of this T cell receptor (delta chain) is a study of gamma delta lymphoproliferative disorders and STAT genes. General study findings and limits: Nearly all major patient gamma and delta clonotypes were public; only a couple of gamma clonotypes were disease-private.

The length of the CDR3 is 17 residues. This clone was observed a few times. Its antigen is not identified. The protein in TCRdb stems from a much larger clone and differs at residue 4 from this DNA's translation, likely a read error; here the protein is translated from the DNA. TCRdb re-called clones from the multiplex PCR reads via CATT. The sample has fewer than 4,500 delta-chain clones, about 1% seen once. Sequencing used genomic DNA taken from PBMCs of patients and controls. The sequenced sample was blood. No V gene call was produced; the J gene was TRDJ1; the table's TRDD3 call for D was not verified on the DNA. The source is a human donor in good health. CDR3 nucleotide sequence: TGTGCCTGTGATCCCGTGCCTTCTACGGGGTCCGCCGATAAACTCATCTTT. Protein product: CACDPVPSTGSADKLIF.